The source of this T cell receptor (beta chain) is a study of T-cell memory formation after mild COVID-19. Researchers used 5'RACE with constant-segment primers to make TCR alpha and TCR beta cDNA libraries that carry sample barcodes and UMIs. Via MiXCR, TCRdb re-called the 5' RACE reads, giving one row per CDR3 protein. The profile shows around 250,000 distinct CDR3 sequences, 15% to 20% of them singletons. This clonotype showed up just once. Its antigen is currently unknown. Study-wide results and limits: Contracting clones from day 15 to 85 showed balanced CD4/CD8; later expanders favored CD4+. CD4+ contracting clones were found mainly in CM and EM, and CD8+ ones in EMRA. SARS-CoV-2 specificity of second-wave clones peaking day 37 was unconfirmed.

Trimming removed 6 bases at V and 6 bases at J, with 16 bases between. CDR1 and CDR2 from the germline V gene are SSHAT and FNYEAQ (reference sequence). The CDR3 has 14 residues. The clonotype originates from a man aged 18 to 35 who had mild COVID-19 (a few samples of this study predate the infection). Cell type and time point are not known. Sample: PBMCs or a T cell subset sorted from them (not recorded which). The chain employs TRBV7-7 and TRBJ2-3, with D perhaps matching TRBD2 (6 bases). The CDR3 here is CASSPGLNPDTQYF. The CDR3 DNA sequence: TGTGCCAGCAGTCCGGGACTCAATCCGGATACGCAGTATTTT. The complete variable domain, with remaining parts taken from reference TRBV7-7 and TRBJ2-3, reads GAGVSQSPRYKVTKRGQDVTLRCDPISSHATLYWYQQALGQGPEFLTYFNYEAQPDKSGLPSDRFSAERPEGSISTLTIQRTEQRDSAMYRCASSPGLNPDTQYFGPGTRLTVL.